Shown below are 14 T cell receptor beta chains from a single sample sequenced in a study of CD8 T cells in ankylosing spondylitis. Each CDR3 protein is one row after TCRdb ran MiXCR on the 5' RACE reads. The repertoire holds 300,000 to 400,000 distinct CDR3 sequences, with 11% as singletons. The sequenced sample was blood, either unsorted or a sorted T cell fraction (not recorded which). These receptors originate from a female donor with ankylosing spondylitis or in good health (not recorded which).

This clonotype has ten or more counts. A read error is likely, as this CDR3 ends without the conserved phenylalanine or tryptophan. The DNA is omitted, as the CDR3 cannot be located on it reliably, and the CDR3 follows TCRdb's listing. This chain joins TRBV25-1 and TRBJ1-1; the table's D gene call, TRBD1, was not cross checked with the DNA. CDR1 is MGHDK and CDR2 is SYGVNS in the germline V gene. The CDR3 has 10 amino acids, counting both end residues. The CDR3 reads CASSEGLGGG.

The chain couples TRBV28 to TRBJ2-1; 9 nucleotides match TRBD2. V trimming: 6 bases; J trimming: 2 bases; junction bases outside the gene matches: 5. CDR3 length: 15 residues. Germline assignment: CDR1 MDHEN and CDR2 SYDVKM. CDR3 amino acids: CASSRAGGTYNEQFF. In DNA form, the CDR3 reads TGTGCCAGCAGCCGAGCGGGGGGCACCTACAATGAGCAGTTCTTC.

This clonotype was counted ten times or more. The V and J genes are TRBV29-1 and TRBJ2-7; 7 bases map to TRBD2. Trimming at V came to 4 bases and at J to 2 bases, leaving 5 bases not matched to a gene. This CDR3 has 13 amino acids. Germline assignment: CDR1 SQVTM and CDR2 ANQGSEA. Written as DNA, the CDR3 is TGCAGCGTTGTGGGGGGGAGCACCTACGAGCAGTACTTC. It is translated as CSVVGGSTYEQYF.

The chain has TRBV12-3 or TRBV12-4 and TRBJ2-1, with TRBD1 identical over 8 bases. The CDR3 covers 15 residues. Unmatched junction bases numbered 9, after V lost 5 bases and J lost 6 bases. The CDR3 DNA reads TGTGCCAGCAGTCACCGTGACAGGGGAGGCAATGAGCAGTTCTTC. Translated: CASSHRDRGGNEQFF.

This clonotype was recorded many times. The chain combines TRBV7-7 with TRBJ2-2; D unresolved. CDR1 is SSHAT and CDR2 is FNYEAQ in the germline V gene (reference sequence). The CDR3 totals 14 residues. V shed 1 base and J shed 1 base, with 4 bases lying between them. The CDR3 nucleotides are TGTGCCAGCAGCTTAGGCAAGAACACCGGGGAGCTGTTTTTT. Translated, it gives CASSLGKNTGELFF.

The chain joins TRBV18 to TRBJ2-1; 7 positions agree with TRBD1. V dropped 0 bases and J dropped 0; count of bases not matched to a gene: 5. The germline V gene encodes CDR1 KGHSH and CDR2 LQKENI. The CDR3 sequence is 17 residues long. The DNA for the CDR3 is TGTGCCAGCTCACCACCGACAGGGCCCTTCTCCTACAATGAGCAGTTCTTC. This sequence encodes CASSPPTGPFSYNEQFF.

This clonotype was counted only a few times. V usage is TRBV11-2 and J usage is TRBJ2-7; TRBD1 matches at 8 bases. The CDR3 loop spans 18 amino acids. The germline V gene has CDR1 SGHAT and CDR2 FQNNGV. V dropped 1 base and J dropped 3; count of bases not matched to a gene: 14. In DNA, the CDR3 is TGTGCCAGCAGCTTAGTAGTGGGAAGGACAGGGAGTCACTACGAGCAGTACTTC. Protein product: CASSLVVGRTGSHYEQYF.

A word on this clonotype: A read error may produce the germline difference seen at one junction end. V gene TRBV3-1 combines with J gene TRBJ2-2; D may be TRBD1 (6 bases). CDR3 length equals 15 residues. Looked up from germline, CDR1 is LGHDT and CDR2 is YNNKEL (reference sequence). This CDR3 reads CASCQRRGPTGELFF. The CDR3 bases are TGTGCCAGCTGCCAGCGCAGGGGACCCACCGGGGAGCTGTTTTTT.

The V call is TRBV15, the J call TRBJ1-1; D not resolved. V lost 1 base to trimming and J lost 8 bases, with 20 bases between them. The CDR3 sequence is 16 residues long. From germline, CDR1 is LNHNV and CDR2 YYDKDF (reference sequence). In nucleotides, the CDR3 is TGTGCCACCAGCAGAGCTCCGAACGCCTTGAGCACCGAAGCTTTCTTT. This encodes CATSRAPNALSTEAFF.

The rearrangement uses TRBV5-1 and TRBJ1-1; 7 nucleotides align to TRBD1. CDR3 size: 15 residues. With 5 bases clipped from V and 5 bases from J, the junction kept 12 bases outside the gene matches. The germline gives CDR1 SGHRS, CDR2 YFSETQ. Here the CDR3 DNA reads TGCGCCAGCAGTTATCCCGACAGGGAGACTACTGAAGCTTTCTTT. Translating it yields CASSYPDRETTEAFF.

This clonotype was detected only a few times. Germline and junction disagree at one end, which may indicate a read error. This rearrangement joins TRBV20-1 to TRBJ2-1; 7 positions agree with TRBD2. The germline gives CDR1 DFQATT, CDR2 SNEGSKA (reference sequence). The CDR3 consists of 17 residues. The CDR3 bases are TGCTGTGCTAGAGATCTGAGGTCTAGCGGCCCTTACAATGAGCAGTTCTTC. This translates into CCARDLRSSGPYNEQFF.

The V and J genes are TRBV5-1 and TRBJ1-5, with D hard to call. Per the germline V gene, CDR1 is SGHRS and CDR2 is YFSETQ. There are 15 residues in the CDR3. Trimming removed 3 bases at V and 3 bases at J, with 13 bases between. The DNA of the CDR3 is TGCGCCAGCAGCTGGGAAGGGATGGTCAATCAGCCCCAGCATTTT. This encodes CASSWEGMVNQPQHF.

This clonotype was counted many times. This chain links TRBV20-1 with TRBJ2-7, with D hard to call. This CDR3 region has 12 residues. V dropped 5 bases and J dropped 1 base, with 9 bases sitting between them. Germline CDR1 reads DFQATT; CDR2 reads SNEGSKA (reference sequence). For the CDR3, the DNA is TGCAGTGCTCCCCTGCCTTCCTACGAGCAGTACTTC. Protein sequence: CSAPLPSYEQYF.

The rearrangement joins TRBV2 to TRBJ2-5, with 7 bases aligning to TRBD1. This CDR3 has 15 amino acids. The junction had 5 bases not matched to a gene; V was cut back by 2 bases and J by 2 bases. Germline V gives CDR1 SNHLY, CDR2 FYNNEI. CDR3 sequence (DNA): TGTGCCAGCAGTGAATCGGGACAGAAACAAGAGACCCAGTACTTC. As protein: CASSESGQKQETQYF. The variable domain in full, with the rest retrieved from reference TRBV2 and TRBJ2-5, is EPEVTQTPSHQVTQMGQEVILRCVPISNHLYFYWYRQILGQKVEFLVSFYNNEISEKSEIFDDQFSVERPDGSNFTLKIRSTKLEDSAMYFCASSESGQKQETQYFGPGTRLLVL.